The clone carrying this T cell receptor beta chain appeared once. The antigen is undetermined. Only in-frame clones appear in the TCRdb table, and some are missing; sequencing was by immunoSEQ multiplex PCR. The sample records about 35,000 clones, less than 90% being singletons. This specimen comes from a study of T cells in narcolepsy. Study overall: Healthy controls were enrolled alongside patients with narcolepsy type 1 or type 2. Study-level findings and limits: Comparing one patient's CSF and blood CD4+ clonotypes highlighted HCRT- and TRIB2-specific autoreactive clonotypes. Autoreactive clone sequences were missing from some blood memory CD4+ repertoires. Blood of same and different patients, but not healthy controls, reportedly held recurring autoreactive clonotypes.

This CDR3 comprises 19 residues. V shed 1 base and J 0 bases; nucleotides not matched to a gene: 10. The V gene's germline CDR1 is MGHRA and CDR2 YSYEKL. The receptor was derived from a human donor in good health. The chain links TRBV4-1 to TRBJ1-5, with 9 bases aligning to TRBD1. What was sequenced was memory (CD45RA-) CD4+ T cells from blood. The DNA for the CDR3 is TGCGCCAGCAGCCAAGGGACAGGGGACACGCACGGTAGCAATCAGCCCCAGCATTTT. Its translation is CASSQGTGDTHGSNQPQHF.